A selection of T cell receptor beta chains follows, all from one sample in a study of blood T cell repertoires in COVID-19. Libraries were prepared by immunoSEQ multiplex PCR; TCRdb keeps only in-frame clonotypes and omits some of them. The sample holds some 130,000 clones; approximately 89% are singletons and the top ten take approximately 10%. The sample taken for sequencing was peripheral blood. The receptors stem from a man aged 50 to 60 with acute or convalescent COVID-19. Both conserved end residues are part of each CDR3. Each record gives: clone size, V gene, J gene, D gene, CDR3 protein, CDR3 DNA. The D gene is left open where the match is weak. Clone size is not always given. Where it is, it says once, few, many or a class for expanded clones.

.,TRBV5-4,TRBJ1-2,.,CASSLSKSRGLPNYGYTF,TGTGCCAGCAGCTTGTCCAAGTCCAGGGGACTACCTAACTATGGCTACACCTTC
.,TRBV30,TRBJ1-3,.,CAWKRESSGNTIYF,TGTGCCTGGAAAAGGGAGAGCTCTGGAAACACCATATATTTT
.,TRBV30,TRBJ1-4,TRBD1,CAWSPDRGEKLFF,TGTGCCTGGAGTCCCGACAGGGGGGAAAAACTGTTTTTT
.,TRBV19,TRBJ1-5,.,CASSMVAGIAPQHF,TGTGCCAGTAGTATGGTGGCAGGGATAGCGCCCCAGCATTTT
.,TRBV28,TRBJ1-5,.,CASSLRYQPQHF,TGTGCCAGCAGTTTACGGTATCAGCCCCAGCATTTT
once,TRBV28,TRBJ1-1,.,CASSSRVGLNTEAFF,TGTGCCAGCAGTAGCAGGGTCGGGTTGAACACTGAAGCTTTCTTT
once,TRBV5-6,TRBJ2-2,TRBD1,CASSTVGWTGIDTGELFF,TGTGCCAGCAGCACTGTTGGCTGGACAGGGATCGACACCGGGGAGCTGTTTTTT
.,TRBV4-1,TRBJ2-7,.,CASSQERPYEQYF,TGCGCCAGCAGCCAAGAGAGGCCCTACGAGCAGTACTTC
.,TRBV15,TRBJ1-4,.,CATSRQTGEGEKLFF,TGTGCCACCAGCAGACAGACGGGCGAGGGTGAAAAACTGTTTTTT
.,TRBV5-6,TRBJ1-1,.,CASWWRLNTEAFF,TGTGCCAGCTGGTGGCGGTTGAACACTGAAGCTTTCTTT
.,TRBV10-3,TRBJ2-7,.,CAIRKGQTGEQYF,TGTGCCATCAGGAAAGGACAGACGGGCGAGCAGTACTTC
.,TRBV11-2,TRBJ2-1,TRBD2,CASSLTAGGHNEQFF,TGTGCCAGCAGCTTAACAGCGGGGGGGCACAATGAGCAGTTCTTC
.,TRBV10-3,TRBJ2-1,.,CAISVDNEQFF,TGTGCCATCAGTGTAGACAATGAGCAGTTCTTC
.,TRBV19,TRBJ2-2,.,CASRRQENTGELFF,TGTGCCAGTAGACGCCAGGAGAACACCGGGGAGCTGTTTTTT
.,TRBV5-1,TRBJ2-3,TRBD1,CATSPTGGASDTQYF,TGCGCCACCTCACCCACAGGGGGCGCTTCAGATACGCAGTATTTT
.,TRBV6-5,TRBJ1-2,.,CASSQQPRRGYTF,TGTGCCAGCAGCCAGCAGCCTCGGCGGGGCTACACCTTC
.,TRBV6-5,TRBJ1-4,.,CATSQQTTNEKLFF,TGTGCCACCTCCCAACAGACAACTAATGAAAAACTGTTTTTT
.,TRBV30,TRBJ1-1,.,CAWSVTGLNTEAFF,TGTGCCTGGAGCGTGACAGGCTTGAACACTGAAGCTTTCTTT
.,TRBV7-9,TRBJ2-5,.,CASSLRLEQETQYF,TGTGCCAGCAGCTTACGGTTAGAGCAAGAGACCCAGTACTTC
.,TRBV18,TRBJ2-2,.,CASSLGAALTGELFF,TGTGCCAGCTCCCTCGGAGCAGCCCTCACCGGGGAGCTGTTTTTT
.,TRBV19,TRBJ2-1,.,CASNEGGGRRGEQFF,TGTGCCAGTAACGAGGGAGGGGGTCGGAGGGGTGAGCAGTTCTTC
.,TRBV28,TRBJ1-1,TRBD1,CAGGTGIPNTEAFF,TGTGCCGGGGGGACAGGGATCCCGAACACTGAAGCTTTCTTT
.,TRBV6-6,TRBJ1-1,.,CASGIGQPNTEAFF,TGTGCCAGCGGAATCGGACAGCCGAACACTGAAGCTTTCTTT
.,TRBV4-2,TRBJ1-3,.,CASSQDQTRGNTIYF,TGTGCCAGCAGCCAAGATCAAACTCGTGGAAACACCATATATTTT
.,TRBV20-1,TRBJ2-1,TRBD2,CSAREGLAQFF,TGCAGTGCTAGGGAGGGACTAGCTCAGTTCTTC
.,TRBV20-1,TRBJ1-6,.,CSAAGNSPLHF,TGCAGTGCAGCGGGTAATTCACCCCTCCACTTT
.,TRBV21-1,TRBJ2-1,.,CASHRDYNEQFF,TGTGCCAGCCACAGAGACTACAATGAGCAGTTCTTC
.,TRBV3-1/TRBV3-2,TRBJ1-1,TRBD1,CASTSWTTGGLTEAFF,TGTGCCAGCACCTCATGGACCACAGGGGGCTTAACTGAAGCTTTCTTT
once,TRBV4-2,TRBJ2-1,TRBD2,CASSQGTSGGDSYNEQFF,TGTGCCAGCAGCCAAGGTACTAGCGGGGGGGATAGCTACAATGAGCAGTTCTTC
.,TRBV4-1,TRBJ1-1,.,CASSQSETEAFF,TGCGCCAGCAGCCAAAGTGAGACTGAAGCTTTCTTT
.,TRBV12-5,TRBJ2-4,.,CASGADNANIQYF,TGTGCTAGTGGGGCTGACAATGCAAACATTCAGTACTTC
.,TRBV29-1,TRBJ1-1,.,CSVRGGGLPEAFF,TGCAGCGTTCGTGGGGGGGGACTCCCTGAAGCTTTCTTT
.,TRBV18,TRBJ1-2,.,CASSPPSGQARYGYTF,TGTGCCAGCTCACCACCGTCAGGGCAGGCCCGCTATGGCTACACCTTC
few,TRBV10-3,TRBJ2-5,TRBD2,CAISELAGDVKTQYF,TGTGCCATCAGTGAATTAGCGGGGGATGTAAAGACCCAGTACTTC
.,TRBV6-5,TRBJ1-1,.,CASSYWEGGDTEAFF,TGTGCCAGCAGTTACTGGGAGGGAGGGGACACTGAAGCTTTCTTT
.,TRBV29-1,TRBJ1-1,.,CSVVLFEGVNTEAFF,TGCAGCGTTGTCTTGTTTGAGGGGGTGAACACTGAAGCTTTCTTT
.,TRBV5-1,TRBJ2-3,.,CASSLNLGGGATGGTQYF,TGCGCCAGCAGCTTAAACCTCGGTGGAGGGGCCACCGGAGGAACGCAGTATTTT
.,TRBV5-1,TRBJ1-1,.,CASSLQAGNTEAFF,TGCGCCAGCAGCTTGCAAGCAGGGAACACTGAAGCTTTCTTT
.,TRBV21-1,TRBJ2-7,.,CASSTPGTSGSMGGGPETYEQYF,TGTGCCAGCAGCACCCCCGGGACTAGCGGGAGTATGGGGGGAGGCCCAGAAACCTACGAGCAGTACTTC
.,TRBV5-8,TRBJ2-7,TRBD1,CASSPTNRGVYEQYF,TGTGCCAGCAGCCCAACCAACAGGGGGGTGTACGAGCAGTACTTC
.,TRBV5-1,TRBJ1-5,.,CASSLDQGGSPQHF,TGCGCCAGCAGCTTGGACCAGGGAGGGTCTCCCCAGCATTTT
.,TRBV4-2,TRBJ1-3,.,CASSPGWGENGNTIYF,TGTGCCAGCAGCCCCGGTTGGGGGGAGAATGGAAACACCATATATTTT
.,TRBV3-1/TRBV3-2,TRBJ2-1,.,CASSRYETKQFF,TGTGCCAGCAGCCGGTACGAGACTAAGCAGTTCTTC
few,TRBV30,TRBJ1-2,TRBD1,CARDRGPVYTF,TGTGCCAGGGACAGGGGGCCGGTCTACACCTTC
.,TRBV19,TRBJ1-1,.,CASSISEGAKAFF,TGTGCCAGTAGTATTTCAGAAGGGGCTAAAGCTTTCTTT
.,TRBV6-5,TRBJ2-2,.,CASSPPGTPTGELFF,TGTGCCAGCAGTCCCCCAGGGACACCGACCGGGGAGCTGTTTTTT
.,TRBV6-5,TRBJ1-2,.,CASNPGVLSYTF,TGTGCCAGCAATCCGGGGGTTCTTAGCTACACCTTC
.,TRBV6-5,TRBJ2-1,TRBD2,CASGKRLADNEQFF,TGTGCCAGCGGGAAGAGACTAGCGGACAATGAGCAGTTCTTC